Listed below are T cell receptor beta chains from one sample, sequenced in a study of tumor and adjacent non-tumor tissue in lung cancer. From the multiplex PCR reads, TCRdb called clonotypes with MiXCR, one entry per CDR3 protein. The sample records approximately 80,000 distinct CDR3 sequences, approximately 78% being singletons. Sample: distant non-tumor lung tissue. These receptors were obtained from a man aged 55 to 70 with non-small cell lung cancer. Each CDR3 is given with its conserved first and last residue. Each record gives: clone size, J gene, V gene, D gene, CDR3 length, CDR3 DNA, CDR3 protein. The D gene is left open where the match is weak. Size is omitted from some rows. Given values are once, few, many or a class for expanded clones.

clone_size: -
j_call: TRBJ2-3
v_call: TRBV20-1
d_call: -
cdr3_length: 14
cdr3_nt: TGCAGTGCTATTGACGCCCGAAGAGCTGATACGCAGTATTTT
cdr3_aa: CSAIDARRADTQYF

clone_size: -
j_call: TRBJ2-3
v_call: TRBV20-1
d_call: -
cdr3_length: 14
cdr3_nt: TGCACTGTTCCACGGTACAGATCCACAGATACGCAGTATTTT
cdr3_aa: CTVPRYRSTDTQYF

clone_size: -
j_call: TRBJ1-1
v_call: TRBV10-1
d_call: -
cdr3_length: 14
cdr3_nt: TGCCCCAGCAGGCCGACACGGGTGAACACTGAAGCTTTATTT
cdr3_aa: CPSRPTRVNTEALF

clone_size: -
j_call: TRBJ2-5
v_call: TRBV6-5
d_call: -
cdr3_length: 14
cdr3_nt: TGTGTCAGCAGTGATACCGGGACCGTGGGGGCCCTGTACTTC
cdr3_aa: CVSSDTGTVGALYF

clone_size: -
j_call: TRBJ1-6
v_call: TRBV20-1
d_call: -
cdr3_length: 15
cdr3_nt: TGCAATGCTAGTGATATGGGACGGTATAATTCACCCCTCCACTTT
cdr3_aa: CNASDMGRYNSPLHF

clone_size: -
j_call: TRBJ1-4
v_call: TRBV7-9
d_call: TRBD1
cdr3_length: 14
cdr3_nt: TGTGCCAGCAGCTCGCGACAGGGAAATGAAAAACTGTTTTTT
cdr3_aa: CASSSRQGNEKLFF

clone_size: -
j_call: TRBJ1-2
v_call: TRBV6-5
d_call: -
cdr3_length: 14
cdr3_nt: TGTGCCAGCAGTTACTCAGGAGGGTCCTATGACTACACCTTC
cdr3_aa: CASSYSGGSYDYTF

clone_size: -
j_call: TRBJ1-1
v_call: TRBV11-2
d_call: -
cdr3_length: 14
cdr3_nt: TGTGCTAGCAGCTTAATCGGGAGGGGCACTCGAGCTTTCTTT
cdr3_aa: CASSLIGRGTRAFF

clone_size: few
j_call: TRBJ2-4
v_call: TRBV11-1
d_call: TRBD2
cdr3_length: 16
cdr3_nt: TGTGCCAGTAACCAGACTAGCGGGAGGGCCAAAAACATTCAGTACTTC
cdr3_aa: CASNQTSGRAKNIQYF

clone_size: once
j_call: TRBJ2-5
v_call: TRBV11-2
d_call: TRBD1
cdr3_length: 14
cdr3_nt: TGCGCCAGCAACTGTGGACAGGTCCGAGAGACCCAATACTTC
cdr3_aa: CASNCGQVRETQYF

clone_size: once
j_call: TRBJ2-3
v_call: TRBV7-8
d_call: -
cdr3_length: 15
cdr3_nt: TGTGCCAGCAGCTTATGGGGGGCTCGAGGGGATAGGCAGTATTTT
cdr3_aa: CASSLWGARGDRQYF

clone_size: -
j_call: TRBJ2-7
v_call: TRBV7-8
d_call: TRBD2
cdr3_length: 16
cdr3_nt: TGTACCAGCAGCTCCACCGGGACTACCCCCTCCCACGAGCGGTACTTC
cdr3_aa: CTSSSTGTTPSHERYF

clone_size: -
j_call: TRBJ1-1
v_call: TRBV6-5
d_call: -
cdr3_length: 16
cdr3_nt: TGTGCCAGCACAACCCGAAGGCTACGCGGAAACACTGAAGCTCTCTTT
cdr3_aa: CASTTRRLRGNTEALF

clone_size: -
j_call: TRBJ2-1
v_call: TRBV10-1
d_call: TRBD2
cdr3_length: 16
cdr3_nt: TGCGCCAGCAGTGGAAATCCAGCGGGAGGTTATAATGCGCAGTTCTTC
cdr3_aa: CASSGNPAGGYNAQFF

clone_size: once
j_call: TRBJ2-7
v_call: TRBV4-1
d_call: -
cdr3_length: 14
cdr3_nt: TGCGCCAGTAGCCAAGAAGAACAGTCCTACGTGCAGTACTTC
cdr3_aa: CASSQEEQSYVQYF

clone_size: -
j_call: TRBJ2-5
v_call: TRBV20-1
d_call: TRBD2
cdr3_length: 15
cdr3_nt: TGCAGTGCCCGGACGGGACTAGTGGGAGGGAAGACCCAGCACTTC
cdr3_aa: CSARTGLVGGKTQHF

clone_size: -
j_call: TRBJ2-7
v_call: TRBV20-1
d_call: -
cdr3_length: 12
cdr3_nt: TGCAATGCTAGTGAGGTCACCTACGAGGAGTACTTC
cdr3_aa: CNASEVTYEEYF

clone_size: -
j_call: TRBJ2-6
v_call: TRBV12-3/TRBV12-4
d_call: TRBD2
cdr3_length: 15
cdr3_nt: TGTGTCAGCATCCAGGGACTATCTGGGGCCAACGTCCTGACTTTC
cdr3_aa: CVSIQGLSGANVLTF

clone_size: -
j_call: TRBJ2-3
v_call: TRBV4-3
d_call: -
cdr3_length: 16
cdr3_nt: TGCGCCAGCAGCCAAGATAGTGAGGTCACCACAGATACGCAGTATTTT
cdr3_aa: CASSQDSEVTTDTQYF

clone_size: -
j_call: TRBJ2-3
v_call: TRBV18
d_call: TRBD2
cdr3_length: 16
cdr3_nt: TGTGCCAGCGCGAGGGATAGCGGGCGCGCCACAGATACTCAGTATTTT
cdr3_aa: CASARDSGRATDTQYF

clone_size: -
j_call: TRBJ2-5
v_call: TRBV29-1
d_call: -
cdr3_length: 15
cdr3_nt: TGCAGCGTTGGCCCCCGGACCGACCTCCACGAGACCCAGTACTTC
cdr3_aa: CSVGPRTDLHETQYF

clone_size: -
j_call: TRBJ2-6
v_call: TRBV6-5
d_call: TRBD2
cdr3_length: 17
cdr3_nt: TGTGACATCAGCCTAGCGGGAGCCAGCTCTGGGGCCAACATCCTGACTTTC
cdr3_aa: CDISLAGASSGANILTF

clone_size: -
j_call: TRBJ2-1
v_call: TRBV11-3
d_call: TRBD2
cdr3_length: 17
cdr3_nt: TGTGCCAGCAGCTTAGATCGATTAGCGGGAGTAAATAATGAGCAGTTCTTC
cdr3_aa: CASSLDRLAGVNNEQFF

clone_size: few
j_call: TRBJ2-7
v_call: TRBV4-3
d_call: TRBD1
cdr3_length: 14
cdr3_nt: TGCGCCAGCAGTCAATGGGACAGGGGGGACGAGCAGTACTTC
cdr3_aa: CASSQWDRGDEQYF

clone_size: -
j_call: TRBJ2-3
v_call: TRBV11-2
d_call: -
cdr3_length: 19
cdr3_nt: TGTGTCAGCAGCTTAGAGTCAACGACTGGGGGGGCCTACACAGATACGCAGTATTTT
cdr3_aa: CVSSLESTTGGAYTDTQYF

clone_size: -
j_call: TRBJ1-1
v_call: TRBV6-1
d_call: TRBD1
cdr3_length: 14
cdr3_nt: TGTGCCAGCAGTAAAGACAGGGGCGTCACTGAAGCCTTCTTT
cdr3_aa: CASSKDRGVTEAFF

clone_size: -
j_call: TRBJ2-6
v_call: TRBV11-2
d_call: TRBD1
cdr3_length: 19
cdr3_nt: TGTGTCAGCAGCTTAATTCCAAAGGACAGGCCCTCTGGAGCCAACGTCCTGACTTTC
cdr3_aa: CVSSLIPKDRPSGANVLTF

clone_size: -
j_call: TRBJ2-1
v_call: TRBV24-1
d_call: -
cdr3_length: 17
cdr3_nt: TGTGCCTCCAGTGCTTCACCCGGGACCTCAAGGGGGGGAAGACAGCTCTTC
cdr3_aa: CASSASPGTSRGGRQLF

clone_size: -
j_call: TRBJ1-4
v_call: TRBV20-1
d_call: -
cdr3_length: 14
cdr3_nt: TGCAGTGCTAGAGACATAATTTCTAATGAAAAACTGTTTTTT
cdr3_aa: CSARDIISNEKLFF

clone_size: many
j_call: TRBJ2-3
v_call: TRBV6-2/TRBV6-3
d_call: TRBD2
cdr3_length: 18
cdr3_nt: TGTGCCAGCAGTGACGATGGGTTACTAGCGGGGCTCACAGATACGCAGTATTTT
cdr3_aa: CASSDDGLLAGLTDTQYF

clone_size: -
j_call: TRBJ2-2
v_call: TRBV11-2
d_call: TRBD2
cdr3_length: 17
cdr3_nt: TGTGACAGCAGCGACCCGGGGGGCGGGGGGTTCGCCGGGGAACTGTTTTTT
cdr3_aa: CDSSDPGGGGFAGELFF

clone_size: -
j_call: TRBJ2-5
v_call: TRBV20-1
d_call: TRBD2
cdr3_length: 14
cdr3_nt: TGCAGTGCTTATAGCGGGGGGGCTCTTGAGACCCAGTACTTC
cdr3_aa: CSAYSGGALETQYF

clone_size: once
j_call: TRBJ1-2
v_call: TRBV5-1
d_call: TRBD1
cdr3_length: 13
cdr3_nt: TGCGCCAACTGCTTGGTGACAGGGGTTGGCTACACCTTC
cdr3_aa: CANCLVTGVGYTF

clone_size: medium-sized
j_call: TRBJ2-1
v_call: TRBV5-6
d_call: TRBD1
cdr3_length: 16
cdr3_nt: TGTGCCAGCAGTCAGGACAGGGGGGAAGTCTACAATGAGCAGTTCTTC
cdr3_aa: CASSQDRGEVYNEQFF

clone_size: once
j_call: TRBJ2-5
v_call: TRBV6-5
d_call: -
cdr3_length: 14
cdr3_nt: TGTGCCAGCAATGATACCGGGACTGCGTGGCCCCAGTACTTC
cdr3_aa: CASNDTGTAWPQYF

clone_size: -
j_call: TRBJ1-2
v_call: TRBV29-1
d_call: TRBD1
cdr3_length: 13
cdr3_nt: TGCAGCGATGTGCTAGGGACAGGGTCTGGCTACACTTTC
cdr3_aa: CSDVLGTGSGYTF

clone_size: -
j_call: TRBJ2-2
v_call: TRBV5-4
d_call: TRBD2
cdr3_length: 16
cdr3_nt: TGTGTCAGCAGACCCGGATTAGCGGGAGTCGCCGGGGAGCTGTTTTTT
cdr3_aa: CVSRPGLAGVAGELFF

clone_size: -
j_call: TRBJ2-6
v_call: TRBV20-1
d_call: -
cdr3_length: 15
cdr3_nt: TGCAATGCCCTGAGAGGGGGGACTGGGGCCAACATCCTGGCTTTC
cdr3_aa: CNALRGGTGANILAF

clone_size: -
j_call: TRBJ2-2
v_call: TRBV4-1
d_call: -
cdr3_length: 16
cdr3_nt: TGCGCCAGCAGCCAAGGTGCAGGATCCGAACATCGGGAGCTGTTTTTT
cdr3_aa: CASSQGAGSEHRELFF

clone_size: -
j_call: TRBJ1-1
v_call: TRBV11-1
d_call: -
cdr3_length: 14
cdr3_nt: TGTGCAAGCAGCTTTCTCGCGGGCAAGACTGAAGCTTTCTTT
cdr3_aa: CASSFLAGKTEAFF

clone_size: -
j_call: TRBJ1-6
v_call: TRBV11-2
d_call: -
cdr3_length: 15
cdr3_nt: TGTGCCATCAGCCTAAGAGGGGACAATAATTCACCCCTCCACTTT
cdr3_aa: CAISLRGDNNSPLHF

clone_size: -
j_call: TRBJ1-5
v_call: TRBV6-1
d_call: -
cdr3_length: 14
cdr3_nt: TGTGCCAGCAGTCTGGACATCCTAAATCAGCCCCAGCATTTT
cdr3_aa: CASSLDILNQPQHF

clone_size: many
j_call: TRBJ2-5
v_call: TRBV12-3/TRBV12-4
d_call: -
cdr3_length: 11
cdr3_nt: TGTGCCAGCAGTCTCGAGGGGACCCAGTACTTC
cdr3_aa: CASSLEGTQYF